Each of the 25 T cell receptor beta chains below was sequenced from the same sample in a study of T cells in women clearing cervical HPV infection. Clones were read by immunoSEQ multiplex PCR, and TCRdb kept only the in-frame ones, dropping some. The sample is made up of around 30,000 clones, and the top ten hold over 3% of it. The specimen sequenced was blood buffy coat. These receptors were obtained from a woman between 18 and 70 years old with a cervical HPV16 infection that either progressed to CIN3+ or cleared (not recorded which).

As for this clone: The CDR3 end falls 3 residues outside the read, so it is completed with the germline J gene. This chain joins TRBV2 and TRBJ1-1, with TRBD1 matching over 8 bases. Germline loops: CDR1 SNHLY, CDR2 FYNNEI. The CDR3 totals 11 residues. The CDR3 DNA, read in part, is TGTGCCATTAATGAACGACAGGGG. Its protein product is CAINERQG. The entire CDR3 reads CAINERQGAFF. Using reference TRBV2 and TRBJ1-1 for the parts outside the CDR3, the full variable domain is EPEVTQTPSHQVTQMGQEVILRCVPISNHLYFYWYRQILGQKVEFLVSFYNNEISEKSEIFDDQFSVERPDGSNFTLKIRSTKLEDSAMYFCAINERQGAFFGQGTRLTVV.

A note on this clone: The read terminates 3 residues before the CDR3 end, so the remaining end is supplied by the germline J gene. The chain links TRBV15 to TRBJ2-2, with D possibly matching TRBD1 (6 bases). This CDR3 region has 15 residues. Germline CDR1 is LNHNV and CDR2 is YYDKDF (reference sequence). The DNA read from the CDR3 is TGTGCCACCAGCAGAGATCACAGGGCAGGGGAAAAG. Its translation: CATSRDHRAGEK. The CDR3 reads in full as CATSRDHRAGEKLFF.

In regard to this clone: Sequencing ends 3 residues short of the CDR3 end; the germline J gene provides the rest. The rearrangement joins TRBV5-4 to TRBJ2-7; possible D gene TRBD1, 6 bases. Germline CDR1 is SGHNT and CDR2 is YYREEE (reference sequence). The CDR3 totals 14 residues. V lost 5 bases and J lost 1, with 13 bases in between. The part of the CDR3 DNA that was read is TGTGCCAGCAGTCGAGAAACAGGGTCCTACGAG. This translates into CASSRETGSYE. The full CDR3 sequence reads CASSRETGSYEQYF.

The DNA read from the CDR3 is TGTGCCAGCAGCTGGACAGGGGGACACACTGAA. Its translation: CASSWTGGHTE. The whole CDR3 is CASSWTGGHTEAFF. The chain has TRBV11-2 and TRBJ1-1; 10 bases are a match to TRBD1. The read ends 3 residues early relative to the CDR3; the germline J gene fills the gap. With V trimmed by 4 bases and J by 3 bases, 2 bases remained unmatched. The CDR3 has 14 amino acids. Germline values: CDR1 SGHAT, CDR2 FQNNGV.

As to this clone: The junction departs from germline at one end; a sequencing error may be responsible. Other nucleotide sequences from this sample produce the same CDR3. CDR3 DNA (partial): TGCGCCAGCAGTCCAAAATCGCGGACACGAGCCTCTGGAAACACA. Its translation: CASSPKSRTRASGNT. The CDR3 as a whole reads CASSPKSRTRASGNTIYF. V and J are TRBV23-1 and TRBJ1-3, with D possibly TRBD1 on 5 matching bases. The read terminates 3 residues before the CDR3 end, so the remaining end is supplied by the germline J gene. TRBV23-1 is filed as an ORF, its function uncertain. The CDR3 sequence is 18 residues long.

Regarding this clone: The CDR3 end is not reached by the read, which stops 3 residues before it; the germline J gene fills it in. The chain uses TRBV2 and TRBJ2-5, with D possibly TRBD2 on 6 matching bases. The CDR3 extends over 14 amino acids. Trimming took off 3 bases at V and 4 bases at J, with 12 bases between the two ends. Germline V gene lookup returns CDR1 SNHLY and CDR2 FYNNEI. CDR3 DNA (partial): TGTGCCAGCAGTGAGGATACTAGCACAGAGACC. Protein sequence: CASSEDTSTET. The CDR3, in full, reads CASSEDTSTETQYF.

As to this clone: Sequencing ends 3 residues short of the CDR3 end; the germline J gene provides the rest. J is TRBJ2-5 and V is TRBV7-8; 9 bases align to TRBD2. There are 13 residues in the CDR3. J lost 7 bases, V lost 3 bases, and 3 bases had no gene match. Germline lookup yields CDR1 SGHVS and CDR2 FQNEAQ. The CDR3 sequence: CASSLTSGRTQYF. The CDR3 bases that were read are TGTGCCAGCAGCTTGACTAGCGGAAGGACC.

About this clone itself: The CDR3 end is not reached by the read, which stops 3 residues before it; the germline J gene fills it in. V gene TRBV29-1 combines with J gene TRBJ1-2, with a tentative D call TRBD1 (6 bases). The CDR3 has 14 residues. Germline CDR1 reads SQVTM; CDR2 reads ANQGSEA. Partial CDR3 DNA: TGCAGCGTTGAGGGACGGGGGGCCGGGAATGAC. Its protein is CSVEGRGAGND. The entire CDR3 protein is CSVEGRGAGNDYTF.

Comments on this clone: Sequencing ends 3 residues short of the CDR3 end; the germline J gene provides the rest. The chain combines TRBV19 with TRBJ1-2, with D perhaps matching TRBD1 (5 bases). The germline CDR1 and CDR2 sequences are LNHDA and SQIVND (reference sequence). The CDR3 sequence is 13 residues long. Trimming took off 6 bases at V and 3 bases at J, with 11 bases between the two ends. The part of the CDR3 DNA that was read is TGTGCCAGTAGAATGGGAGGGGACTATGGC. Amino acid sequence: CASRMGGDYG. From start to end, the CDR3 is CASRMGGDYGYTF.

Worth noting for this clone: Read sequence stops 3 residues before the CDR3 end, and the germline J gene provides the missing end. V and J are TRBV2 and TRBJ1-4, with D perhaps matching TRBD1 (5 bases). The CDR3 runs to 15 residues. Germline CDR1 and CDR2: SNHLY and FYNNEI. This chain's CDR3 is CASTRQGHAISPLFF. Incomplete CDR3 DNA: TGTGCCAGCACCAGGCAGGGCCATGCCATTTCACCA.

A note on this clone: The DNA ends 3 residues before the CDR3 does, and the rest of the CDR3 is filled in from the germline J gene. This chain joins TRBV5-1 and TRBJ2-7; 9 positions match TRBD1. The CDR3 is 15 residues long. J gave up 6 bases and V 6 bases, and 13 bases lay outside the gene matches. The germline V gene encodes CDR1 SGHRS and CDR2 YFSETQ. CDR3 in amino acids: CASTMVGQGDSEQYF. CDR3 DNA, as far as it was read: TGCGCCAGCACCATGGTGGGACAGGGAGATTCCGAG.

Comment on this clone: The read ends 3 residues early relative to the CDR3; the germline J gene fills the gap. V usage is TRBV12-5 and J usage is TRBJ1-3, with TRBD1 as a possible D gene (5 bases). Germline CDR1 and CDR2: LGHNT and FRNRAP. V was clipped by 0 bases and J by 2 bases, with 11 bases between them. The CDR3 spans 16 residues. This CDR3 is CASGLVQGQAGNTIYF. CDR3 DNA, as far as it was read: TGTGCTAGTGGTTTGGTGCAGGGTCAGGCTGGAAACACC.

As to this clone: The read ends 3 residues early relative to the CDR3; the germline J gene fills the gap. The V call is TRBV7-3, the J call TRBJ1-1; possible D gene TRBD1, 5 bases. The CDR3 is made up of 13 amino acids. In germline, CDR1 is SGHTA, CDR2 FQGTGA. The CDR3 bases that were read are TGTGCCAGCAGCCCAGGGACTAGCGGGGGA. Residues: CASSPGTSGG. The CDR3 as a whole reads CASSPGTSGGAFF.

With respect to this clone: The observed sequence ends 3 residues before the CDR3 terminus, with the missing tail filled in from the germline J gene. The chain has TRBV30 and TRBJ2-4; D assignment may be TRBD1 or TRBD2 (5 bases each). This CDR3 is 13 amino acids long. Germline CDR1 reads GTSNPN; CDR2 reads SVGIG (reference sequence). The sequenced part of the CDR3 DNA is TGTGCCTGGAGTGTAGGGGAGTACTATGGT. Translating it yields CAWSVGEYYG. The whole CDR3 is CAWSVGEYYGQYF.

A note on this clone: The CDR3 extends 3 residues past the end of the read, so its final part is completed from the germline J gene. The genes are TRBV11-3 and TRBJ2-1; D might be TRBD2 (7 bases). The germline V gene has CDR1 SGHNT and CDR2 YENEEA. Trimming left V 0 bases short and J 9 bases short, with 12 bases between. The CDR3 length is 14 residues. The CDR3 reads CASSLDRGGAEQFF. CDR3 DNA (partial): TGTGCCAGCAGCTTAGATCGTGGGGGGGCTGAG.

Comments on this clone: Coverage ceases 3 residues before the CDR3 finishes, and the germline J gene fills in the end. The V and J genes are TRBV7-9 and TRBJ1-2, with D tentatively TRBD1 (5 bases). There are 13 residues in the CDR3. Per germline, CDR1 SEHNR and CDR2 FQNEAQ (reference sequence). The sequenced CDR3 bases are TGTGCCAGCAGAAGTTTGCGGGACTACGAC. It encodes CASRSLRDYD. From start to end, the CDR3 is CASRSLRDYDYTF.

Turning to this clone: The read ends 3 residues early relative to the CDR3; the germline J gene fills the gap. The chain links TRBV12-5 to TRBJ1-6; D unresolved. In germline, CDR1 is LGHNT, CDR2 FRNRAP. The ends were cut back, 0 bases at V and 0 bases at J, with 15 bases in the middle. The CDR3 contains 19 residues. The CDR3 protein is CASGLVLSGRSSYNSPLHF. The CDR3 DNA, read in part, is TGTGCTAGTGGTTTGGTACTTAGCGGTCGGAGCTCCTATAATTCACCC.

Notes on this clone: The read ends 3 residues before the CDR3 terminus; that terminus is restored from the germline J gene. The V and J genes are TRBV20-1 and TRBJ1-1; no firm D call. V dropped 0 bases and J dropped 4 bases, with 18 bases sitting between them. The length of the CDR3 is 16 residues. The germline V gene has CDR1 DFQATT and CDR2 SNEGSKA (reference sequence). Partial CDR3 DNA: TGCAGTGCTAGAGAGCCCAAGGGTCTTGGGTCCACTGAA. This codes for CSAREPKGLGSTE. The whole CDR3 is CSAREPKGLGSTEAFF.

Worth noting for this clone: Read sequence stops 3 residues before the CDR3 end, and the germline J gene provides the missing end. The chain combines TRBV7-3 with TRBJ2-2; 7 bases map to TRBD1. Germline values: CDR1 SGHTA, CDR2 FQGTGA. This CDR3 comprises 14 residues. This CDR3 reads CASSLTGRNSPLFF. The CDR3 bases that were read are TGTGCCAGCAGCTTGACAGGGCGGAATTCACCG.

Worth noting for this clone: The read halts 3 residues ahead of the CDR3 end, with the missing end drawn from the germline J gene. The gene calls are TRBV11-2 and TRBJ2-7; 11 bases map to TRBD2. CDR1 is SGHAT and CDR2 is FQNNGV in the germline V gene. The length of the CDR3 is 15 residues. Trimming took 1 base from V and 4 from J; bases not matched to a gene: 3. The covered CDR3 bases are TGTGCCAGCAGCTTAGGGTTAGCGGGGGGGTACGAG. As protein: CASSLGLAGGYE. In full, the CDR3 is CASSLGLAGGYEQYF.

Details on this clone: Coverage ceases 3 residues before the CDR3 finishes, and the germline J gene fills in the end. The J gene is TRBJ2-5, the V gene TRBV7-9, with 10 bases lining up with TRBD2. The germline V gene has CDR1 SEHNR and CDR2 FQNEAQ (reference sequence). J lost 7 bases, V lost 7 bases, and 3 bases had no gene match. This CDR3 is built from 12 residues. CDR3 region: CASTSGGGTQYF. The covered CDR3 bases are TGTGCCAGCACCAGCGGGGGGGGGACC.

Remarks on this clone: A junction boundary mismatches the germline segment, possibly from a read error. The sequence runs out 3 residues before the end of the CDR3; the remainder is reconstructed from the germline J gene. The V and J genes are TRBV5-1 and TRBJ1-5, with TRBD1 matching 7 bases. Germline V CDR1 and CDR2: SGHRS, YFSETQ. This CDR3 spans 14 amino acids. CDR3 loop: CASSLDRSNQPQHF. CDR3 bases read: TGCGCCAGCAGTTTGGACAGGTCAAATCAGCCC.

About this clone: The observed sequence ends 3 residues before the CDR3 terminus, with the missing tail filled in from the germline J gene. The chain couples TRBV5-1 to TRBJ1-1; TRBD1 might be the D (5 bases). This CDR3 is built from 16 residues. Trimming left V 0 bases short and J 5 bases short, with 17 bases between. Per germline, CDR1 SGHRS and CDR2 YFSETQ. CDR3: CASSLDLGRVRTEAFF. The CDR3 DNA, read in part, is TGCGCCAGCAGCTTGGATCTCGGCAGGGTAAGAACTGAA.

As regards this clone: Read coverage stops 3 residues before the CDR3 terminus; the germline J gene supplies the remainder. J is TRBJ2-3 and V is TRBV2; perhaps TRBD1 as D (5 bases). In germline, CDR1 is SNHLY, CDR2 FYNNEI. The CDR3 is 14 residues long. The CDR3 loop is CASSATVSNQPQYF. Incomplete CDR3 DNA: TGTGCCAGCAGCGCGACAGTTAGCAATCAGCCG.

A word on this clone: The read stops 3 residues short of the end of the CDR3; the missing end is completed from the germline J gene. The genes are TRBV7-3 and TRBJ2-7; 7 nucleotides agree with TRBD2. Losses at the gene ends were 5 bases for V and 3 bases for J; bases not matched to a gene: 13. CDR1 SGHTA and CDR2 FQGTGA come from the germline V gene. The CDR3 totals 16 residues. The CDR3 bases that were read are TGTGCCAGCAGCCCCCTCGGGGGACTACCGAACTACGAG. This gives the protein CASSPLGGLPNYE. The CDR3 reads in full as CASSPLGGLPNYEQYF.